The 16 T cell receptor beta chains below were found in one sample sequenced in a study of T-cell reconstitution after alpha-beta-depleted transplantation in children. Unique molecular identifiers featured in how the TCRbeta library was prepared. TCRdb independently ran MiXCR on the PCR reads; one entry per CDR3 protein. The sample yields approximately 400,000 distinct CDR3 sequences, roughly 10% seen once. This material consisted of PBMCs from the stem cell graft donor, taken from the stem cell graft. The receptors were sampled from a human donor who donated a stem cell graft to a child with acute myeloid leukemia.

V and J are TRBV4-3 and TRBJ2-3; D is perhaps TRBD2 (6 bases). Germline CDR1 LGHNA, CDR2 YSLEER. The CDR3 runs 17 residues. V lost 4 bases, J lost 0 bases, and 17 bases lay in between. In nucleotides, the CDR3 is TGCGCCAGCAGCCCATTCCTTGGGGACTTAAGCACAGATACGCAGTATTTT. Its protein product is CASSPFLGDLSTDTQYF.

The chain is built from TRBV7-9 and TRBJ2-7, with 12 bases fitting TRBD1. The germline V gene encodes CDR1 SEHNR and CDR2 FQNEAQ (reference sequence). Trimming at V came to 5 bases and at J to 3 bases, leaving 11 bases not matched to a gene. CDR3 length equals 17 residues. CDR3 in amino acids: CASSPPIGTGGIYEQYF. The CDR3 region has the DNA TGTGCCAGCAGCCCTCCGATCGGGACAGGGGGCATCTACGAGCAGTACTTC.

This clonotype occurred a few times. The chain employs TRBV4-1 and TRBJ2-3, with no clear D. V lost 0 bases and J 2 bases, leaving 12 bases between the germline ends. The CDR3 loop spans 16 amino acids. Per the germline V gene, CDR1 is MGHRA and CDR2 is YSYEKL. In DNA form, the CDR3 reads TGCGCCAGCAGCCAAGAGGTCGCCAGCCCCACAGATACGCAGTATTTT. Translated: CASSQEVASPTDTQYF.

This clonotype has just a few counts. The rearrangement uses TRBV29-1 and TRBJ1-1, with 7 bases aligning to TRBD1. The CDR3 totals 13 residues. V lost 7 bases to trimming and J lost 6 bases; unmatched junction nucleotides: 11. Germline CDR1 SQVTM, CDR2 ANQGSEA. CDR3 DNA: TGCAGCGCAAAGGGGACAGCCGGCCCTGAAGCTTTCTTT. Translating it yields CSAKGTAGPEAFF.

The V call is TRBV20-1, the J call TRBJ2-7; D gene unclear. The V gene's germline CDR1 is DFQATT and CDR2 SNEGSKA (reference sequence). The germline V and J ends were trimmed by 5 bases and 4 bases, with 18 bases remaining between them. The CDR3 runs 14 residues. This CDR3 is CSAFGPERAYEQYF. The CDR3 DNA follows: TGCAGTGCTTTTGGACCGGAGAGAGCTTACGAGCAGTACTTC.

The CDR3 is CASSYGDAYNSPLHF. For the CDR3, the DNA is TGTGCCAGCAGTTATGGAGACGCCTATAATTCACCCCTCCACTTT. The chain recombines TRBV6-5 with TRBJ1-6; D uncertain. The germline V and J ends were trimmed by 3 bases and 2 bases, with 8 bases remaining between them. The CDR3 is 15 amino acids. In germline, CDR1 is MNHEY, CDR2 SVGAGI.

V usage is TRBV20-1 and J usage is TRBJ2-1; D uncertain. CDR1 DFQATT and CDR2 SNEGSKA come from the germline V gene (reference sequence). CDR3 size: 15 residues. The V gene lost 3 bases and the J gene lost 0 bases, with 12 bases spanning the gap. CDR3 sequence: CSASYGVSSYNEQFF. Here the CDR3 DNA reads TGCAGTGCTAGCTATGGGGTTAGCTCCTACAATGAGCAGTTCTTC.

This clonotype showed up just a few times. The chain uses TRBV12-3 or TRBV12-4 and TRBJ1-2; no clear D gene. This CDR3 contains 14 residues. Trimming shortened V by 2 bases and J by 4 bases, and 11 bases separated the two germline ends. CDR3: CASSLSLGGYGYTF. CDR3 DNA sequence: TGTGCCAGCAGTTTATCCCTCGGCGGCTATGGCTACACCTTC.

This clonotype was detected only a few times. The genes are TRBV10-3 and TRBJ2-5; D may be TRBD1 (5 bases). Germline values: CDR1 ENHRY, CDR2 SYGVKD. The CDR3 contains 14 residues. Trimming stripped 3 bases from V and 5 bases from J, with 13 bases between. For the CDR3, the DNA is TGTGCCATCAGTGACGCAGGGTCTGGTGAGACCCAGTACTTC. It codes for CAISDAGSGETQYF.

The chain combines TRBV5-1 with TRBJ2-5, with D unresolved. Germline CDR1 is SGHRS and CDR2 is YFSETQ. CDR3 size: 15 residues. V lost 2 bases and J lost 5, with 16 bases in between. CDR3 protein: CASSFSFPARETQYF. CDR3 in DNA: TGCGCCAGCAGCTTTAGCTTCCCAGCCCGGGAGACCCAGTACTTC.

Remarks on this clonotype: This clone may be a read error of a much larger clone one base away. This rearrangement joins TRBV7-2 to TRBJ1-5; no clear D. Germline-derived CDR1 and CDR2 are SGHTA and FQGNSA. The CDR3 covers 15 residues. CDR3 nucleotides: TGTGCCAGCAGCTTAGTGGAGGGTAGCAGTCAGCCCCAGCATTTT. This codes for CASSLVEGSSQPQHF.

This clonotype has a handful of counts. The chain recombines TRBV13 with TRBJ2-3; TRBD1 matches 8 bases. The CDR3 consists of 14 residues. The germline V gene encodes CDR1 PRHDT and CDR2 FYEKMQ (reference sequence). J gave up 6 bases and V 4 bases, and 6 bases lay outside the gene matches. The CDR3 spells CASSSRQGRDTQYF. CDR3 nucleotide sequence: TGTGCCAGCAGCTCCCGACAGGGGCGGGATACGCAGTATTTT.

There are a few counts of this clonotype. The rearrangement uses TRBV3-1 and TRBJ1-5; D may be TRBD1 (5 bases). The ends were cut back, 1 base at V and 9 bases at J, with 16 bases in the middle. The CDR3 runs to 15 residues. CDR1 LGHDT and CDR2 YNNKEL come from the germline V gene (reference sequence). The CDR3 here is CASSQGSGAGRPQHF. Here the CDR3 DNA reads TGTGCCAGCAGCCAAGGCAGCGGGGCGGGTCGGCCCCAGCATTTT. Looking up the rest from reference TRBV3-1 and TRBJ1-5 gives the full variable domain: DTAVSQTPKYLVTQMGNDKSIKCEQNLGHDTMYWYKQDSKKFLKIMFSYNNKELIINETVPNRFSPKSPDKAHLNLHINSLELGDSAVYFCASSQGSGAGRPQHFGDGTRLSIL.

The CDR3 sequence is CASSQRRTGNTGELFF. CDR3 nucleotides: TGTGCCAGCAGCCAGCGTCGGACAGGGAACACCGGGGAGCTGTTTTTT. The V gene is TRBV7-9, the J gene TRBJ2-2; 7 nucleotides match TRBD1. The CDR3 consists of 16 residues. The ends lost 5 bases at V and 1 base at J; junction bases unmatched: 7. The germline V gene has CDR1 SEHNR and CDR2 FQNEAQ (reference sequence). The variable domain in full, completed from reference TRBV7-9 and TRBJ2-2, reads DTGVSQNPRHKITKRGQNVTFRCDPISEHNRLYWYRQTLGQGPEFLTYFQNEAQLEKSRLLSDRFSAERPKGSFSTLEIQRTEQGDSAMYLCASSQRRTGNTGELFFGEGSRLTVL.

This clonotype was observed a handful of times. The rearrangement joins TRBV7-9 to TRBJ1-2, with D unresolved. Germline V gene lookup returns CDR1 SEHNR and CDR2 FQNEAQ (reference sequence). Trimming shortened V by 11 bases and J by 8 bases, and 21 bases separated the two germline ends. This CDR3 spans 13 amino acids. In DNA form, the CDR3 reads TGTGCCGGCACGGGTGTCCAAATCGGCGGCTACACCTTC. Translation: CAGTGVQIGGYTF.

The V gene is TRBV18, the J gene TRBJ2-5; perhaps TRBD1 as D (6 bases). V lost 5 bases, J lost 4 bases, and 11 bases lay in between. The CDR3 is made up of 13 amino acids. The V gene's germline CDR1 is KGHSH and CDR2 LQKENI. CDR3 protein: CASSFQTGETQYF. As DNA, the CDR3 is TGTGCCAGCTCATTTCAGACAGGAGAGACCCAGTACTTC.